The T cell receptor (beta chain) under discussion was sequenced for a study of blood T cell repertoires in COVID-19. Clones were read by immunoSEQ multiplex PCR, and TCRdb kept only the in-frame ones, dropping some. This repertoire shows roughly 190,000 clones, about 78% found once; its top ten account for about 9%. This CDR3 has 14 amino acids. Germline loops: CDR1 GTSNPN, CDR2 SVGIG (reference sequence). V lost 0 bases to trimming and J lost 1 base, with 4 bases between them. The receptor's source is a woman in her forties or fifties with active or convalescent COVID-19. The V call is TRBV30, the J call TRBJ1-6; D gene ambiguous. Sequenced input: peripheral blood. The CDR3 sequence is CAWSVESYNSPLHF. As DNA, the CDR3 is TGTGCCTGGAGTGTAGAGTCCTATAATTCACCCCTCCACTTT.